Sequencing of this T cell receptor (beta chain) was carried out in a study of beta chain features in type 1 diabetes. The CDR3 totals 18 residues. Trimming took 4 bases from V and 5 from J, leaving 26 bases between them. In germline, CDR1 is SEHNR, CDR2 FQNEAQ (reference sequence). Sorting of CD4+ naive, central memory, regulatory and stem cell-like memory cells was performed via CD45RO/CCR7/CD25/CD127/CD95/CD27. Sequenced material consisted of expressed TCRB transcripts (all of the isolated RNA was reverse transcribed). TCRdb's table, derived via immunoSEQ multiplex PCR, lists solely in-frame clones and lacks some. The table has fewer than 350,000 clones, roughly 21% seen once.

The chain carries TRBV7-9 and TRBJ2-5; weak D call: TRBD2 (7 bases). The receptor comes from a woman aged 18-35 years in good health. Sequenced material: naive CD4+ T cells from blood. The CDR3 nucleotides read TGTGCCAGCAGCTCCAGTTGGGGGGGCGGTAGGATGGATGAGACCCAGTACTTC. Protein: CASSSSWGGGRMDETQYF.